This TCR beta chain was recovered during a study of tumor and adjacent non-tumor tissue in lung cancer. In regard to this clonotype: One junction end disagrees with the germline gene, perhaps due to a read error.

TCRbeta libraries were built with three rounds of nested PCR, modified from ARM-PCR. TCRdb re-called the multiplex PCR reads with MiXCR, one entry per CDR3 protein. The repertoire holds approximately 66,000 distinct CDR3 sequences, with roughly two thirds as singletons. No cell sorting was done before RNA was extracted from the tissue. The normal lung tissue was taken more than 3 cm from the tumor edge. The CDR3 totals 12 residues. Source material: distant non-tumor lung tissue. The TCR originated in a man aged 70-80 years with non-small cell lung cancer. This sequence joins TRBV12-3 or TRBV12-4 and TRBJ2-7; D is undetermined. CDR3 sequence: CASTPTCYKQYF. The DNA for the CDR3 is TGTGCCAGCACTCCGACATGCTACAAGCAGTACTTC.